What follows are 2 T cell receptor beta chains derived from one specimen sequenced in a study of monozygotic twins with inflammatory bowel disease. Following a re-call of the 5' RACE reads, TCRdb has one entry per CDR3 protein and lacks DNA. Its table lists roughly 100,000 distinct CDR3 sequences. Sequencing used blood. All receptors derive from a human donor with ulcerative colitis or Crohn's disease, or a healthy co-twin of an affected twin (not recorded which).

The V and J genes are TRBV7-2 and TRBJ2-1. Germline-derived CDR1 and CDR2 are SGHTA and FQGNSA. This CDR3 has 12 residues. This chain's CDR3 is CASSLGIYEQFF.

The rearrangement links TRBV28 to TRBJ1-5. CDR1 is MDHEN, CDR2 SYDVKM, per germline. The CDR3 is 13 amino acids. The CDR3: CASRLEGIQPQHF.